This TCR beta chain was sequenced in a study of blood T cell repertoires in COVID-19. This CDR3 comprises 16 residues. The V and J ends lost 3 bases and 8 bases respectively, with 22 bases between them. Germline V gene sequence: CDR1 MNHEY, CDR2 SVGEGT. The method was immunoSEQ multiplex PCR; TCRdb's version includes in-frame clones alone and lacks a portion of them. The sample lists some 300,000 clones, roughly 88% occurring once. The receptor was derived from a woman aged 25 to 39 who had recovered from COVID-19. The gene calls are TRBV6-2 or TRBV6-3 and TRBJ1-2, with a tentative D call TRBD1 (6 bases). Sequencing used PBMCs or T cells enriched from blood (not recorded which). CDR3 sequence (DNA): TGTGCCAGCAGTTATAGTTTGGGGACAATGAGGCCCGGCTACACCTTC. As protein: CASSYSLGTMRPGYTF.